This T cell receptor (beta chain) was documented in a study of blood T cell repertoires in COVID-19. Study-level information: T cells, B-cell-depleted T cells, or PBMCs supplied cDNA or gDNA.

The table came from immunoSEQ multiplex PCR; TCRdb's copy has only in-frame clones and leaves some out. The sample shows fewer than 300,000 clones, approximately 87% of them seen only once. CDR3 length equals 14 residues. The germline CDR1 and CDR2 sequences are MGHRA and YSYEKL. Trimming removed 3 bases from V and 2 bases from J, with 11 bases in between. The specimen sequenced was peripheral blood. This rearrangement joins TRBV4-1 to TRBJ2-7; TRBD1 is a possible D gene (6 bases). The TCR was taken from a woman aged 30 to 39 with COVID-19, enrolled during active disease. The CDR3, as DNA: TGCGCCAGCAGCCAGAGGACAGTAACCTACGAGCAGTACTTC. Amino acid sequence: CASSQRTVTYEQYF.